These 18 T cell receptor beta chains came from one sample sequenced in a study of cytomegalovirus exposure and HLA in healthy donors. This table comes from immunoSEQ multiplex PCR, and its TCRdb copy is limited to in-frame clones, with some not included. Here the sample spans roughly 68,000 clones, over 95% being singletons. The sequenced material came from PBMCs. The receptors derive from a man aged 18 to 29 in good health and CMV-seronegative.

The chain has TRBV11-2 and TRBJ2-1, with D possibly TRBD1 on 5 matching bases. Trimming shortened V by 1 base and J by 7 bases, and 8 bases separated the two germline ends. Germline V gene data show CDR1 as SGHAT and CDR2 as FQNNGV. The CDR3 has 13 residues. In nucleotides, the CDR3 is TGTGCCAGCAGCTTAGCCCCAGGGAATGAGCAGTTCTTC. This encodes CASSLAPGNEQFF.

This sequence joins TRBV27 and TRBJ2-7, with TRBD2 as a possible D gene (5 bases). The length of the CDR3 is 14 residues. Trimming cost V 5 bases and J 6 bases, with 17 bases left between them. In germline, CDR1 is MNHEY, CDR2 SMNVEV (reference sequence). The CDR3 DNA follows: TGTGCCAGCAGTCCTTTTACTAGTCTACGCGAGCAGTACTTC. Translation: CASSPFTSLREQYF.

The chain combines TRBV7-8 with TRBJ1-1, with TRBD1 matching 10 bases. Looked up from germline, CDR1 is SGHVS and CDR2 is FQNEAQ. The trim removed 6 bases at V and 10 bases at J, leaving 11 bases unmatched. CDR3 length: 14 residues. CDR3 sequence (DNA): TGTGCCAGCAGTCTTGGGGTCCGGGACAGGGGAGCTTTCTTT. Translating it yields CASSLGVRDRGAFF.

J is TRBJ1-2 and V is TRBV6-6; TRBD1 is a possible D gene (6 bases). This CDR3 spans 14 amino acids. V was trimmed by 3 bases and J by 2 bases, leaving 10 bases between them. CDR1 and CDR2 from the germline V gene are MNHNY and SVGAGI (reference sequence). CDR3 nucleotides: TGTGCCAGCAGTTATATTAGGGGGAACTATGGCTACACCTTC. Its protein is CASSYIRGNYGYTF.

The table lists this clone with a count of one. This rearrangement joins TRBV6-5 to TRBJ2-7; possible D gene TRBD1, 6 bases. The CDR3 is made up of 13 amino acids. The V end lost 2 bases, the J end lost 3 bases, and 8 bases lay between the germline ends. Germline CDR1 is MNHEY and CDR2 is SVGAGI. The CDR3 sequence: CASSYQGNYEQYF. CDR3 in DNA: TGTGCCAGCAGTTACCAGGGGAACTACGAGCAGTACTTC.

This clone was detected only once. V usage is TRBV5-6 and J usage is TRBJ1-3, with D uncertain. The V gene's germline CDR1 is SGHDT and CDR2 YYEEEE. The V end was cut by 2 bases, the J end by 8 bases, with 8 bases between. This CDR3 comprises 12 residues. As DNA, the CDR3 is TGTGCCAGCAGCTTTGCTTCAGACACCATATATTTT. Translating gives CASSFASDTIYF. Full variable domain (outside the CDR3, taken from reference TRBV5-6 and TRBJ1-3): DAGVTQSPTHLIKTRGQQVTLRCSPKSGHDTVSWYQQALGQGPQFIFQYYEEEERQRGNFPDRFSGHQFPNYSSELNVNALLLGDSALYLCASSFASDTIYFGEGSWLTVV.

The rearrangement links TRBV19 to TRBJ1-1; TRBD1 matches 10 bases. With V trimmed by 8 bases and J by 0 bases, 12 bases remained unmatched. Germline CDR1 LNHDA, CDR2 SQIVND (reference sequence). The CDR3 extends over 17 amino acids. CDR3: CASSMATGGKMNTEAFF. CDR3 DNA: TGTGCCAGTTCCATGGCGACAGGGGGCAAGATGAACACTGAAGCTTTCTTT. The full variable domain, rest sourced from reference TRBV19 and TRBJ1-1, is DGGITQSPKYLFRKEGQNVTLSCEQNLNHDAMYWYRQDPGQGLRLIYYSQIVNDFQKGDIAEGYSVSREKKESFPLTVTSAQKNPTAFYLCASSMATGGKMNTEAFFGQGTRLTVV.

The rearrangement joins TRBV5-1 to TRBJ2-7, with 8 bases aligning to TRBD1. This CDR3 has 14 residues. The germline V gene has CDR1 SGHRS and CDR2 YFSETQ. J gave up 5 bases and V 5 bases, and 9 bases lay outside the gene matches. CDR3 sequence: CASSSGGAIHEQYF. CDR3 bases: TGCGCCAGCAGTTCAGGGGGCGCGATCCACGAGCAGTACTTC.

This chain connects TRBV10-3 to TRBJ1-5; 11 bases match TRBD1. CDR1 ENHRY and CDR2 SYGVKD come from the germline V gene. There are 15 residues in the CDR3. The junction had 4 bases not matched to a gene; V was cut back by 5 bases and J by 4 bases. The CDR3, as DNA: TGTGCCATCAGTAAGGACAGGGGGCTAAATCAGCCCCAGCATTTT. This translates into CAISKDRGLNQPQHF.

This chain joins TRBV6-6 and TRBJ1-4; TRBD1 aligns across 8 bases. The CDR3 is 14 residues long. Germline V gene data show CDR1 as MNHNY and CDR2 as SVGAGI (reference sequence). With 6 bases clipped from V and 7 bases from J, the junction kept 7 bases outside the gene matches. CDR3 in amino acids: CASRMTGDSEKLFF. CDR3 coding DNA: TGTGCCAGCAGGATGACAGGGGATAGTGAAAAACTGTTTTTT.

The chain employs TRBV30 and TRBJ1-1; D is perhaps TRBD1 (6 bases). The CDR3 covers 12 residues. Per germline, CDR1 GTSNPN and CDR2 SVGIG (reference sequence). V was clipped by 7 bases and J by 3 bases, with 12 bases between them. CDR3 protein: CAYQGWDTEAFF. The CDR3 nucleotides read TGTGCCTACCAGGGGTGGGACACTGAAGCTTTCTTT.

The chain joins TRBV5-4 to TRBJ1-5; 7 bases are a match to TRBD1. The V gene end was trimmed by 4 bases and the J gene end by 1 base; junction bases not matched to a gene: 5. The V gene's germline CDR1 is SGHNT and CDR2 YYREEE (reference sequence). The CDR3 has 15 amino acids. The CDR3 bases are TGTGCCAGCAGCGGGCCGGGACAGAGCAATCAGCCCCAGCATTTT. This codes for CASSGPGQSNQPQHF.

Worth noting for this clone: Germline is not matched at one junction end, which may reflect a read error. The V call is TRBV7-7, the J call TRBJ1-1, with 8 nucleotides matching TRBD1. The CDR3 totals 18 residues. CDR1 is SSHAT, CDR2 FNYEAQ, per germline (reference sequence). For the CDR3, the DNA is TGTGCTAGCAGCTTAGCCGGGACAGGACGTACCCCGGCTCCTGAAGCTTTCTTT. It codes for CASSLAGTGRTPAPEAFF.

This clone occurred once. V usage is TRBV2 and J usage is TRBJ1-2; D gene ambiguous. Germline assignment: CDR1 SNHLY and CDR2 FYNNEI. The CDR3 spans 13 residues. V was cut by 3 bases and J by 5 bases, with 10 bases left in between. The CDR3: CASSDDKGYGYTF. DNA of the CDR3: TGTGCCAGCAGTGATGACAAAGGTTATGGCTACACCTTC. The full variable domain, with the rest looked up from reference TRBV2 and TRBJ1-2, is EPEVTQTPSHQVTQMGQEVILRCVPISNHLYFYWYRQILGQKVEFLVSFYNNEISEKSEIFDDQFSVERPDGSNFTLKIRSTKLEDSAMYFCASSDDKGYGYTFGSGTRLTVV.

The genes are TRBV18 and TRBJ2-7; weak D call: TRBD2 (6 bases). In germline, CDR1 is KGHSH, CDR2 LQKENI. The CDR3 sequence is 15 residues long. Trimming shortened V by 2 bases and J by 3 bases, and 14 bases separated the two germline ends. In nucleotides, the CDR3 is TGTGCCAGCTCACCATCCGGGAGAGGAAACTACGAGCAGTACTTC. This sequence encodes CASSPSGRGNYEQYF.

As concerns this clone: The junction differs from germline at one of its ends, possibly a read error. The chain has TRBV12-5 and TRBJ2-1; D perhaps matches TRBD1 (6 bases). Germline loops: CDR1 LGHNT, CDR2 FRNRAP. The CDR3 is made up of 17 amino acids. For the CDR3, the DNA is TGTGCTAGTAGTTTAATCCCCGGGACAAGATCCTACAATGAGCAGTTCTTC. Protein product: CASSLIPGTRSYNEQFF.

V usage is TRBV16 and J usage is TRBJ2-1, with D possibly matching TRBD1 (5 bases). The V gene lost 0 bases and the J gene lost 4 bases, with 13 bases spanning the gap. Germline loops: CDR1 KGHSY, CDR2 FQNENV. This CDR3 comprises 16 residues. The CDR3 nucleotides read TGTGCCAGCAGCCAATCGTCACAGGCTGCTTACAATGAGCAGTTCTTC. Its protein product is CASSQSSQAAYNEQFF.

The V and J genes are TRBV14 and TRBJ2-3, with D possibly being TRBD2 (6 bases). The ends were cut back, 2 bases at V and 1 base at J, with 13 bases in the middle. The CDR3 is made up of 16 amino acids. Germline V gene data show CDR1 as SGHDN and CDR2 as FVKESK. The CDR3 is CASSQYAGSRTDTQYF. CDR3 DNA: TGTGCCAGCAGCCAATACGCCGGGAGCCGCACAGATACGCAGTATTTT.